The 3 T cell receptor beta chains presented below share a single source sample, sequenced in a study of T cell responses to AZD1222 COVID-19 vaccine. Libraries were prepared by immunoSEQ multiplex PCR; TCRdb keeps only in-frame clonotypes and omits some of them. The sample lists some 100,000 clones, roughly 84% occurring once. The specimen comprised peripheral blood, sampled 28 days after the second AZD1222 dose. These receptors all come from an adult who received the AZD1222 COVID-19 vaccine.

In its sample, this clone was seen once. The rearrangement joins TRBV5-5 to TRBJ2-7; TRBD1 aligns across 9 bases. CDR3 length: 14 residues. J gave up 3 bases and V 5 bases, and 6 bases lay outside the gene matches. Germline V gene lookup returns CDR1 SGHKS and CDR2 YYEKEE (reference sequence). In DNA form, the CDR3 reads TGTGCCAGCAGTCTCGGGACAGGGAACTACGAGCAGTACTTC. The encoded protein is CASSLGTGNYEQYF.

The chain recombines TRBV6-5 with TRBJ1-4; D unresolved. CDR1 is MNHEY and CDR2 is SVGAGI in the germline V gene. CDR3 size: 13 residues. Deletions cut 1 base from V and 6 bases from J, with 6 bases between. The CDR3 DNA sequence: TGTGCCAGCAGTTACTTGGGCCATGAAAAACTGTTTTTT. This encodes CASSYLGHEKLFF.

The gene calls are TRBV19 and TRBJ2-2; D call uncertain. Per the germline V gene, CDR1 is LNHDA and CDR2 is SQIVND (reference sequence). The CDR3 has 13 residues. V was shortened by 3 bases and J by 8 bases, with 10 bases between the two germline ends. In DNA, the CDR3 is TGTGCCAGTAGTATTGGAGAAACAGGGGAGCTGTTTTTT. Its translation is CASSIGETGELFF. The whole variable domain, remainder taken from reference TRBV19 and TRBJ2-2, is DGGITQSPKYLFRKEGQNVTLSCEQNLNHDAMYWYRQDPGQGLRLIYYSQIVNDFQKGDIAEGYSVSREKKESFPLTVTSAQKNPTAFYLCASSIGETGELFFGEGSRLTVL.